This T cell receptor (beta chain) was recorded in a study of cytomegalovirus exposure and HLA in healthy donors (dated by TCRdb to the late 2010s). With respect to the entire study: According to an earlier analysis of a few hundred of the donors, about 179 million T cells yielded 90 million to 140 million unique TCR beta sequences and approximately 300 Gb of sequence data. The later analysis used no new phenotypic data to find candidate immune exposures, relying instead on TCR beta sequences and their occurrence across donors. To predict cytomegalovirus infection status, the study combined high-throughput TCR immunosequencing, statistical association of individual TCRs with disease status, and machine learning. Both class I and class II loci were covered by HLA typing, at four-digit resolution. The T cell repertoires of some 670 subjects were profiled by immunosequencing and related to cytomegalovirus serostatus. The genetic ancestry cluster associated with self-reported Caucasian donors included around 76% of the 398 genotyped donors. A later analysis re-examined previously published TCR beta repertoires from over 500 donors and added high-resolution HLA genotyping to investigate patterns of TCR occurrence. A later genetic analysis used genome-wide SNP genotypes for about 60% of the roughly 700 donors, treating that subset as a discovery cohort. To decide whether each TCR beta V gene segment behaved as functional or pseudogenic, an earlier analysis of some 580 of the donors relied on high-throughput TCR beta sequencing. The aim of the study was to test whether cataloging public T cell receptors could identify signatures of past pathogen exposure. Besides the first cohort of around 670 subjects, a separate validation cohort made up of 120 different subjects was used. Every repertoire in the discovery cohort had been generated on one and the same sequencing platform. Donor age, sex, ethnicity and CMV serostatus were compiled together with the repertoire data. The number of typed donors differed by locus: 629-630 for A, B, C, DRB1 and DQB1; 500 to 550 for DQA1; roughly 600 for DPA1; and roughly 470 for DPB1. Roughly 300 gigabases of sequencing data and 70 million to 85 million unique TCR sequences were included in an early release covering around 600 HLA-typed donors. Among 300 to 500 genotyped donors of the cohort, an average of roughly 230,000 unique TCR beta nucleotide sequences was sequenced per donor, of which about 18% were non-productive. Several DR-DQ haplotypes were handled as single units for association and clustering because linkage in the cohort was strong.

V trim: 7 bases; J trim: 1 base; unmatched bases: 5. For CDR1 and CDR2, the germline V gene lists MDHEN and SYDVKM. The CDR3 runs 17 residues from the cysteine to the phenylalanine. CDR3 DNA only is kept here, 51 bases in frame from base 1. About this clone: The specificity of this receptor is unknown. The record has no base qualities; no much larger clone is one base away.

The library was prepared using the immunoSEQ multiplex PCR assay. A mixture of 60 forward primers for TCR Vbeta segments and 13 reverse primers for TCR Jbeta segments was used in the multiplex PCR. The CDR3 region of rearranged TCR beta genes was amplified from genomic DNA with a multiplex PCR assay. The amplified TCR beta libraries were sequenced on the Illumina HiSeq System as 87-base-pair reads. The authors' pipeline ran thus. A later analysis tallied 75 million to 95 million unique TCR beta chains across the 550 to 850 repertoires, and some 12 million of those chains were shared by two or more donors. A nearest-neighbor algorithm error-corrected the raw reads and collapsed the reads into unique sequences, merging closely related sequences to remove PCR and sequencing errors. V, D and J gene segments were assigned by aligning CDR3 sequences to IMGT reference sequences. For a sequence to be retained, a match of at least six nucleotides was required to both a V gene segment and a J gene segment. Rearrangements were called productive when the CDR3 lacked stop codons and stayed in frame with V and J; all others were non-productive. Following IMGT convention, CDR3 was defined as the stretch from the second conserved V-encoded cysteine up to the conserved J-encoded phenylalanine. The earlier analysis of fewer than 750 of the donors excluded sequences that lacked an unambiguous match to a single V gene segment. An earlier analysis of a few hundred of the donors classified V segments as functional when productive rearrangements were above 56.7% and as segregating when the standard deviation between donors was above 5%. A statistical classification framework was built for diagnosing cytomegalovirus status from the catalog of TCR beta chain sequences. V and J gene assignment, in a later analysis, came from comparing TCR nucleotide sequences with IMGT/GENE-DB human TR gene sequences. A later analysis assigned CDR3 sequences and most-parsimonious VDJ recombination scenarios with the TCRdist pipeline. In a later analysis, every TCR beta chain was defined by the combination of its CDR3 amino acid sequence and its V-gene family, and reads without a unique V-gene family were dropped. To address suspected cross-contamination and a sequencing artifact, a later analysis removed 550 to 750 highly shared, low-generation-probability nucleotide sequences. In a later analysis, a clonal expansion index for each public chain was calculated from normalized within-repertoire ranks of inferred template counts. In a later analysis, generation probabilities were computed with a VDJ recombination model fitted to out-of-frame rearrangements, and the resulting probabilities were checked against IGoR. Hypergeometric tests were used in a later analysis to score TCR-TCR, TCR-HLA and TCR-CMV co-occurrence, with a repertoire-size bias correction applied to the TCR pairs. A later analysis estimated false discovery rates by permuting HLA or CMV assignments 20 times. In a later analysis, co-occurring TCRs were grouped using DBSCAN, with TCRdist sequence similarity added in when clustering inside HLA-allele-positive subsets. Repertoires with fewer than 30,000 or more than 120,000 public chains were left out of co-occurrence clustering, as were four to six repertoires with anomalous nucleotide sharing. In its TCRdb copy, this immuneACCESS table keeps in-frame sequences only and misses some clones. Where compared with another copy, unresolved V genes explain less than half of these, and the others have no known cause. The V and J calls and clone size come from that table; D and trimming were worked out from the DNA. For this sample the table gives some 140,000 clones, of which around 80% were detected only once. In total, the top ten clones hold approximately 4% of the sample.

General study outcomes and caveats: A cluster of highly shared sequence variants was judged likely to be a technical artifact of the sequencing pipeline. The 87-base-pair reads could not distinguish some IMGT-functional V segments, including TRBV6-2 and TRBV6-3, so those segments were excluded. HLA typing was unavailable for some donors at each locus, so association tests used only the typed subset. A total of 150 to 200 TCR beta chains were listed by the study as associated with cytomegalovirus. In both the original and validation cohorts, the classifier was reported to diagnose cytomegalovirus status with high specificity and sensitivity. In a later analysis, the rate of TCR association differed among HLA loci, with DRB1 alleles having the most associated TCRs and HLA-C alleles having the fewest. A further reported finding was that TCR beta sequences accurately predicted the HLA-A and HLA-B alleles for most subjects in the first cohort. Because counts were too low, around 17 rarely observed V segments, including chromosome 9 orphons, were left out of the earlier analysis of 500 to 650 of the donors. A later analysis associated about 17,000 TCR beta sequences with specific HLA alleles at a false discovery rate of 0.05. Compared with the approximately 720-donor mean, donors in an Asian-associated ancestry cluster had fewer N-insertions in productive TCRs, according to a later genetic analysis. Most CMV-associated TCR beta chains appeared to be HLA-restricted in a later analysis, and the HLA associations seemed to be driven largely by CMV exposure. Linkage disequilibrium might explain the correlated functional status among segregating V segments, but an unknown experimental factor could not be ruled out. In a later analysis, several top co-occurrence clusters were reported to appear linked to parvovirus B19, influenza, CMV and Epstein-Barr virus. Sequencing depth was assumed to be roughly uniform across donors in the presence/absence analyses, though that assumption may not hold. A later analysis found that HLA-associated TCR beta chains were more clonally expanded and had lower generation probabilities than equally common non-associated chains. Across donors, most TCR sequences were observed very rarely, whereas some public TCRs were present in many individuals. When HLA alleles, especially DR and DQ, strongly co-occurred, TCR associations were difficult to assign to individual alleles. A few of the identified cytomegalovirus-associated TCR beta chains were confirmed in vitro to be specific for cytomegalovirus antigens. According to the authors, the approach could potentially be generalized to other disease states and immunological phenotypes. V-gene and J-gene trimming of TCR beta chains was associated with a missense DCLRE1C variant in a later genetic analysis, and the association was replicated in an independent cohort. The only immune exposure information available for the cohort was CMV serostatus. The cohort was sequenced for TCR beta chains only, and without alpha or paired-chain data the features that could be detected were limited. In an earlier analysis of more than 450 of the donors, most TCR beta V segments were observed in productive rearrangements about 87% or about 30% of the time, broadly matching IMGT annotations.

The cohort was made up of approximately 670 healthy bone marrow donors. Cohort members were all nominally healthy when sampled, although unrecorded immune exposures were likely present. The donor was CMV seronegative and was included in the group of several hundred seronegative cohort members. Each donor provided a peripheral blood sample, and peripheral blood mononuclear cells were used for TCR beta sequencing. The Qiagen DNeasy Blood Extraction Kit was used to extract genomic DNA from the blood cell samples. The chain is encoded by TRBV28 joined to TRBJ2-1, with 15 middle bases fitting TRBD2. This receptor was identified in a woman aged 40 to 50 in good health and CMV-seronegative. The sequenced material came from PBMCs. The sequenced DNA: TGTGCCAGCACTGGGACTAGCGGGAGGCTTTCCTACAATGAGCAGTTCTTC. Its product reads: CASTGTSGRLSYNEQFF. Joined to the reference TRBV28 and TRBJ2-1 proteins, this CDR3 gives the full variable domain: DVKVTQSSRYLVKRTGEKVFLECVQDMDHENMFWYRQDPGLGLRLIYFSYDVKMKEKGDIPEGYSVSREKKERFSLILESASTNQTSMYLCASTGTSGRLSYNEQFFGPGTRLTVL.